These T cell receptor beta chains were read from a single sample in a study of CD8 T cells in ankylosing spondylitis. One entry per CDR3 protein, called by TCRdb with MiXCR from the 5' RACE reads. The sample has 240,000 or so distinct CDR3 sequences, roughly 8.6% seen once. Source material: blood, either unsorted or a sorted T cell fraction (not recorded which). The receptors shown here come from a male donor with ankylosing spondylitis or in good health (not recorded which). CDR3s leave out the opening cysteine and the closing phenylalanine or tryptophan. Sizes are listed as once, few, many, or a class for an expanded clone.

v_call,clone_size,j_call,cdr3_aa
TRBV7-2,many,TRBJ2-4,ASSPKSRNIQY
TRBV5-1,many,TRBJ2-2,ASSVQGNTGELF
TRBV20-1,many,TRBJ2-7,SARVGGAYEQY
TRBV20-1,many,TRBJ2-1,SARLAGTSTEQF
TRBV5-6,many,TRBJ1-1,ASSSGMNTEAF
TRBV7-9,many,TRBJ2-2,ASSRAAQGALGGELF
TRBV20-1,few,TRBJ1-5,SAGSGLSNQPQH
TRBV30,many,TRBJ2-2,AWTIGRKNTGELF
TRBV10-3,many,TRBJ2-1,AISESRRANEQF
TRBV5-1,few,TRBJ2-5,ASSWDIPRETQY